The following is a T cell receptor beta chain sequence with its context. Its antigen is undetermined. Germline CDR1 is MNHNS and CDR2 is SASEGT. The CDR3 totals 16 residues. V lost 7 bases, J lost 1 base, and 8 bases stayed unmatched. The sample is drawn from a study of CD8+CD57+ T cells in acquired aplastic anemia. Study-wide background: Yields of DNA that came from sorted CD4+ and CD8+ cells averaged around 3 ug. Sequencing produced an average of about 11 million reads per healthy donor for CD4+ cells. Overall study findings and caveats: Significance was not reached for CD8+ Simpson's diversity between patients and controls.

The use of genomic DNA as template underpinned the TCR beta VDJ and CDR3 profiling. TCRdb independently ran MiXCR on the reads; one entry per CDR3 protein. The sample lists 150,000 to 200,000 distinct CDR3 sequences; approximately 45% were seen once. The sequenced sample was sorted CD4+, CD8+, or CD8+CD57+ T cells (not recorded which) from PBMCs. The TCR originated in a human donor in good health. J is TRBJ2-1 and V is TRBV6-1; 9 bases line up with TRBD2. The CDR3, as DNA: TGTGCCAGCATTGGTAGCGGGGGTACTTCCTACAATGAGCAGTTCTTC. It codes for CASIGSGGTSYNEQFF.